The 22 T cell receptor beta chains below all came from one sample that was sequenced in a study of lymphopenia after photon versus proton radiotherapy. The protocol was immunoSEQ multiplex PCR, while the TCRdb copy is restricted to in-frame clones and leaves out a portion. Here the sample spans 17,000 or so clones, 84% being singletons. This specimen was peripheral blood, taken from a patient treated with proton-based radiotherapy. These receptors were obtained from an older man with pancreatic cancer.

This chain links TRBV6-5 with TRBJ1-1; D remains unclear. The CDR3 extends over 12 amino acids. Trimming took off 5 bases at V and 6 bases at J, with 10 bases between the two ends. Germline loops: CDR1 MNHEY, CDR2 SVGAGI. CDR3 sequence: CASSTLDAEAFF. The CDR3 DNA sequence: TGTGCCAGCAGTACCCTTGACGCTGAAGCTTTCTTT.

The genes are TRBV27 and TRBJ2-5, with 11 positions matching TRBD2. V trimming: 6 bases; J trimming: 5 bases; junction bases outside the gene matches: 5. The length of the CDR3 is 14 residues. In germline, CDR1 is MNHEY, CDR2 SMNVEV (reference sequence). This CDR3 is CASSTSGSLETQYF. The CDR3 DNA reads TGTGCCAGCAGCACTAGCGGGAGTCTCGAGACCCAGTACTTC.

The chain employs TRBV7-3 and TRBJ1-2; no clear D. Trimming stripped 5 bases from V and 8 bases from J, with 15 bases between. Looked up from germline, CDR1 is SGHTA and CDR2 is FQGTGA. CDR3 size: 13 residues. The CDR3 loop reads CASSLRGIGGYTF. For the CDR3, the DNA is TGTGCCAGCAGCCTGCGCGGGATCGGCGGCTACACCTTC.

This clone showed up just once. CDR3 in amino acids: CASRFKSRSLKNTEAFF. The CDR3 DNA follows: TGTGCCAGCAGGTTTAAAAGCCGTTCACTAAAAAACACTGAAGCTTTCTTT. This chain connects TRBV11-2 to TRBJ1-1; D is unclear. CDR3 length: 17 residues. V lost 6 bases, J lost 2 bases, and 22 bases lay in between. Germline values: CDR1 SGHAT, CDR2 FQNNGV.

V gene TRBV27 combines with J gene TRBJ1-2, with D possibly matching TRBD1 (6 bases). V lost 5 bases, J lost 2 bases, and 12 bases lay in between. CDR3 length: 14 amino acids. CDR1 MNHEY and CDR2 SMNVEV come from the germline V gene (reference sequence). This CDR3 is CASSRTGSNYGYTF. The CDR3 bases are TGTGCCAGCAGTAGAACAGGGTCGAACTATGGCTACACCTTC.

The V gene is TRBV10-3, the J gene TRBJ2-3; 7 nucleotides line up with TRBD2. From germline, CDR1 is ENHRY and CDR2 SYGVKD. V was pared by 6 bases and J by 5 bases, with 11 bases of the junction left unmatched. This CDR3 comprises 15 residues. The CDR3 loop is CAIRGTGLVGDTQYF. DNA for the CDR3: TGTGCCATCAGAGGCACAGGACTAGTGGGAGATACGCAGTATTTT.

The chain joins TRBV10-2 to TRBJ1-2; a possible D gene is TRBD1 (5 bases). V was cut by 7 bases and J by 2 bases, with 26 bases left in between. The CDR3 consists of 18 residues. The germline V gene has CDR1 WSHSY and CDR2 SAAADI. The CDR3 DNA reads TGCGCCAGCACAGGGTTTTCGGACGGCGATCCGCTAAACTATGGCTACACCTTC. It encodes CASTGFSDGDPLNYGYTF.

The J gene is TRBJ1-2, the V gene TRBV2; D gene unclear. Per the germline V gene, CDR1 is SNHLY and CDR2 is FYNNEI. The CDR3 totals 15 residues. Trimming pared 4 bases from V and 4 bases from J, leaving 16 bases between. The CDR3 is CASSATVLGSYGYTF. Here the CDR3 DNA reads TGTGCCAGCAGTGCAACGGTGTTAGGTTCCTATGGCTACACCTTC.

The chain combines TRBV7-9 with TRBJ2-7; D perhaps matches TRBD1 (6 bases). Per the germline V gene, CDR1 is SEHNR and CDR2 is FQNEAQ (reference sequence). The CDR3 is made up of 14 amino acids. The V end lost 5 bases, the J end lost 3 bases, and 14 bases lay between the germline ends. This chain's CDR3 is CASSLSGTNYEQYF. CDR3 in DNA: TGTGCCAGCAGCCTCTCCGGGACAAACTACGAGCAGTACTTC.

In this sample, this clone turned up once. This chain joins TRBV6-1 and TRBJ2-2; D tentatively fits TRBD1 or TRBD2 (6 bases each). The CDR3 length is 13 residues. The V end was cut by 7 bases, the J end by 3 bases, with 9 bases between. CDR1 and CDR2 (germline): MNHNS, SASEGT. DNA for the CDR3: TGTGCCAGCATTAGGGGGGACACCGGGGAGCTGTTTTTT. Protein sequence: CASIRGDTGELFF.

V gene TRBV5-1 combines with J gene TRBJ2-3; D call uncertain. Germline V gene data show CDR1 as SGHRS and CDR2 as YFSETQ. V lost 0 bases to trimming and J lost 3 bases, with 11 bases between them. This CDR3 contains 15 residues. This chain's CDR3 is CASSLDLGVTDTQYF. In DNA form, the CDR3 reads TGCGCCAGCAGCTTGGACTTGGGCGTGACAGATACGCAGTATTTT.

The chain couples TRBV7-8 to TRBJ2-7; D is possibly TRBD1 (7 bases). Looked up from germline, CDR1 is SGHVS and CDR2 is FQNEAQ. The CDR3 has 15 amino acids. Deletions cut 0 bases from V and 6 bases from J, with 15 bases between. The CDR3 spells CASSLAGGQSIEQYF. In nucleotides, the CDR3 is TGTGCCAGCAGCTTAGCGGGGGGACAGTCGATCGAGCAGTACTTC.

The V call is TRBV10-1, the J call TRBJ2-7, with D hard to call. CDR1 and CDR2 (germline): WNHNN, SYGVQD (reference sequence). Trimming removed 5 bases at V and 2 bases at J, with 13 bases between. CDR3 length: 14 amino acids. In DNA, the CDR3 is TGCGCCAGCAGTATGACGGAAAACCCCTACGAGCAGTACTTC. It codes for CASSMTENPYEQYF.

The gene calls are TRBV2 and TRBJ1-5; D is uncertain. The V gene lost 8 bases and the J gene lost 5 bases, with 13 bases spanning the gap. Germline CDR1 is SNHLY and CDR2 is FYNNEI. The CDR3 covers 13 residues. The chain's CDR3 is CASRRDRYQPQHF. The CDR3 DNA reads TGTGCCAGCCGGAGGGATCGGTATCAGCCCCAGCATTTT.

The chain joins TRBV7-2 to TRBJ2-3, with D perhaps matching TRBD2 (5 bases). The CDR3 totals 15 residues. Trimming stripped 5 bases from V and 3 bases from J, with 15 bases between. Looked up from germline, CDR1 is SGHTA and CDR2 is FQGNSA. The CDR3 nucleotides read TGTGCCAGCAGCGCGCCCACGAGGGCAACAGATACGCAGTATTTT. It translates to CASSAPTRATDTQYF.

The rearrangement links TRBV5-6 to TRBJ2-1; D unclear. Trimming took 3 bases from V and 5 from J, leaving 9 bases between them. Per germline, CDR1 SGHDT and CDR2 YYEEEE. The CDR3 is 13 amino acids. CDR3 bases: TGTGCCAGCAGCTCAACAACAGACAATGAGCAGTTCTTC. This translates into CASSSTTDNEQFF.

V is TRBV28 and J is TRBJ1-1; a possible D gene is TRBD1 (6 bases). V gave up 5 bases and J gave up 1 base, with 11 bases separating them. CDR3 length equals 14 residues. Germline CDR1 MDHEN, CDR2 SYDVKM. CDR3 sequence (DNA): TGTGCCAGCAGTCCACAGGGAGGGAACACTGAAGCTTTCTTT. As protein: CASSPQGGNTEAFF.

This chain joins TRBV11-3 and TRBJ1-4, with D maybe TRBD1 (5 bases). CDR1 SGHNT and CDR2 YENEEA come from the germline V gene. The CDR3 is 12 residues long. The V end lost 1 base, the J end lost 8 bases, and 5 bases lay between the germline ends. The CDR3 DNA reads TGTGCCAGCAGCTTAGGGACAGAAAAACTGTTTTTT. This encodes CASSLGTEKLFF.

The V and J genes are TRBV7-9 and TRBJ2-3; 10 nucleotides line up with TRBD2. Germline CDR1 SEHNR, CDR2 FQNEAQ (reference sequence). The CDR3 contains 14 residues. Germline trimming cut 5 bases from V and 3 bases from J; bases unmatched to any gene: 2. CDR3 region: CASSRTSGTDTQYF. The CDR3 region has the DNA TGTGCCAGCAGCCGGACTAGCGGAACAGATACGCAGTATTTT.

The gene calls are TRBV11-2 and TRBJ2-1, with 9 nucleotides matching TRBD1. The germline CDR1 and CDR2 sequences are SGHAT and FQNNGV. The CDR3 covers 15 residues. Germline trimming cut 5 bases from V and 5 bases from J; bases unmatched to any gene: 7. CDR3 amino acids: CASSLTGGNDNEQFF. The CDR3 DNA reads TGTGCCAGCAGCCTGACAGGGGGGAATGACAATGAGCAGTTCTTC.

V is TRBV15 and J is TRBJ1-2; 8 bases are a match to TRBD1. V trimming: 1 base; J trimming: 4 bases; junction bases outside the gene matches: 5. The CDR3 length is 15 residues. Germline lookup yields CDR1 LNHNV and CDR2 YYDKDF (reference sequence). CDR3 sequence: CATSRGDRWSYGYTF. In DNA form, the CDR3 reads TGTGCCACCAGCAGAGGGGACAGGTGGTCCTATGGCTACACCTTC.

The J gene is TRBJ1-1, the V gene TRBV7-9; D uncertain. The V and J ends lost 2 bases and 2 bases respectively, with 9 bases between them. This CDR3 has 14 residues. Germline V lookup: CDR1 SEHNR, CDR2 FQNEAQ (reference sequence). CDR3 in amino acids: CASSLRGDNTEAFF. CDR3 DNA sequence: TGTGCCAGCAGCTTACGGGGTGATAACACTGAAGCTTTCTTT.